This T cell receptor beta chain was identified in a study of cytomegalovirus exposure and HLA in healthy donors. Study-wide results and caveats: Researchers reported in a later analysis that a missense DCLRE1C variant was tied to TCR beta V- and J-gene trimming. In an earlier analysis, productive rearrangement rates for most beta V segments clustered near 87% or 30%. It was assumed in the presence/absence analyses that sequencing depth was roughly uniform across donors.

The primer mix had 60 Vbeta and 13 Jbeta primers. TCRdb's table, derived via immunoSEQ multiplex PCR, lists solely in-frame clones and lacks some. The sample lists 100,000 to 150,000 clones; roughly 83% were seen once. To note about this clone: No antigen is known for it.

This CDR3 has 13 amino acids. In germline, CDR1 is MDHEN, CDR2 SYDVKM. V lost 4 bases and J lost 8, with 9 bases in between. This receptor was identified in a man between 35 and 55 years old in good health and CMV-seronegative. The sample taken for sequencing was PBMCs. The chain carries TRBV28 and TRBJ1-6; no clear D. CDR3 coding DNA: TGTGCCAGCAGTTCCCTAGGAGATTCACCCCTCCACTTT. The encoded protein is CASSSLGDSPLHF.